Following are 29 T cell receptor beta chains from one sample sequenced in a study of T cells in Graves' hyperthyroidism and ophthalmopathy. Amplification of TCR beta CDR3 regions was performed using RNA transcripts as template. With the HTBI primer set, the TCR CDR3 went through a first round of RT-PCR. TCRdb used MiXCR to reprocess the multiplex PCR reads, holding one entry per CDR3 protein. The data contain about 520,000 distinct CDR3 sequences, approximately 25% of them singletons. The sequenced material came from blood. Receptors originate from a woman aged 25-40 years with Graves' ophthalmopathy.

This clonotype appeared a few times. The J gene is TRBJ1-5, the V gene TRBV28, with D hard to call. The ends were cut back, 7 bases at V and 5 bases at J, with 9 bases in the middle. The V gene's germline CDR1 is MDHEN and CDR2 SYDVKM. The CDR3 has 12 amino acids. This chain's CDR3 is CASNEADQPQHF. The CDR3, as DNA: TGTGCCAGCAACGAGGCAGATCAGCCCCAGCATTTT.

The CDR3 DNA sequence: TGTGCCAGCAGTCACGGGGGAATCTATGGCTACACCTTC. It codes for CASSHGGIYGYTF. The J gene is TRBJ1-2, the V gene TRBV12-3 or TRBV12-4; a possible D gene is TRBD1 (5 bases). CDR3 length equals 13 residues. The germline V and J ends were trimmed by 5 bases and 4 bases, with 11 bases remaining between them.

This clonotype came up a few times. This sequence joins TRBV11-1 and TRBJ1-1, with D hard to call. Germline V lookup: CDR1 SGHAT, CDR2 FQDESV (reference sequence). With 4 bases removed from V and 8 bases from J, the gap between germline ends came to 26 bases. The CDR3 contains 17 residues. This CDR3 is CASSYYLGGPEGSEAFF. The CDR3 nucleotides are TGTGCCAGCAGCTACTATCTGGGAGGGCCAGAAGGATCAGAAGCTTTCTTT. Full variable domain (remainder filled in from reference TRBV11-1 and TRBJ1-1): EAEVAQSPRYKITEKSQAVAFWCDPISGHATLYWYRQILGQGPELLVQFQDESVVDDSQLPKDRFSAERLKGVDSTLKIQPAELGDSAMYLCASSYYLGGPEGSEAFFGQGTRLTVV.

The rearrangement joins TRBV12-3 or TRBV12-4 to TRBJ2-5, with D tentatively TRBD1 (5 bases). The CDR3 runs 14 residues. Deletions cut 5 bases from V and 5 bases from J, with 15 bases between. The CDR3 DNA reads TGTGCCAGCAGTCAACAGGAAGGTGATGAGACCCAGTACTTC. Amino acid sequence: CASSQQEGDETQYF.

The chain combines TRBV4-1 with TRBJ2-7, with TRBD2 identical over 14 bases. The ends lost 2 bases at V and 0 bases at J; junction bases unmatched: 6. This CDR3 spans 18 amino acids. Germline lookup yields CDR1 MGHRA and CDR2 YSYEKL. DNA for the CDR3: TGCGCCAGCAGCCAATCGGGACTAGCGGGGGTGCCCTCCTACGAGCAGTACTTC. Its translation: CASSQSGLAGVPSYEQYF.

This clonotype was seen repeatedly, ten times or more. The chain employs TRBV7-9 and TRBJ1-2; no firm D call. Germline lookup yields CDR1 SEHNR and CDR2 FQNEAQ (reference sequence). The CDR3 is 13 amino acids. V lost 1 base to trimming and J lost 8 bases, with 11 bases between them. The CDR3 DNA is TGTGCCAGCAGCTTAGAGGAAAATCACGGCTACACCTTC. Translated, it gives CASSLEENHGYTF. The full variable domain, rest sourced from reference TRBV7-9 and TRBJ1-2, is DTGVSQNPRHKITKRGQNVTFRCDPISEHNRLYWYRQTLGQGPEFLTYFQNEAQLEKSRLLSDRFSAERPKGSFSTLEIQRTEQGDSAMYLCASSLEENHGYTFGSGTRLTVV.

The V gene is TRBV27, the J gene TRBJ1-1; D possibly corresponds to TRBD1 (6 bases). V lost 4 bases to trimming and J lost 1 base, with 10 bases between them. CDR3 length equals 14 residues. Germline lookup yields CDR1 MNHEY and CDR2 SMNVEV (reference sequence). The CDR3 nucleotides are TGTGCCAGCAGTTCGCCGGGACAGAACACTGAAGCTTTCTTT. It yields the protein CASSSPGQNTEAFF.

This clonotype was detected ten times or more. J is TRBJ2-2 and V is TRBV9; D is undetermined. The CDR3 has 19 residues. The germline V gene encodes CDR1 SGDLS and CDR2 YYNGEE. Trimming pared 4 bases from V and 3 bases from J, leaving 25 bases between. The CDR3 DNA reads as TGTGCCAGCAGCCCAGTGGGCAGTACGGCGGCTCTTGACACCGGGGAGCTGTTTTTT. Amino acids: CASSPVGSTAALDTGELFF.

The sample holds many counts of this clonotype. The chain uses TRBV29-1 and TRBJ1-1, with D possibly TRBD1 on 5 matching bases. CDR3 length: 15 residues. Trimming cost V 1 base and J 1 base, with 13 bases left between them. Per the germline V gene, CDR1 is SQVTM and CDR2 is ANQGSEA. The CDR3 DNA sequence: TGCAGCGTTGAAGGTCGGCAGGACAAGAACACTGAAGCTTTCTTT. Residues: CSVEGRQDKNTEAFF.

This clonotype has a count of ten or more. This chain's CDR3 is CASSILAATGELFF. The CDR3 DNA is TGTGCCAGTAGTATCCTAGCGGCTACCGGGGAGCTGTTTTTT. The chain recombines TRBV19 with TRBJ2-2; 7 bases are a match to TRBD2. Trimming cost V 3 bases and J 5 bases; bases outside gene matches: 3. CDR1 LNHDA and CDR2 SQIVND come from the germline V gene (reference sequence). This CDR3 is built from 14 residues.

This rearrangement joins TRBV5-1 to TRBJ2-2, with D perhaps TRBD2 (5 bases). The germline V gene has CDR1 SGHRS and CDR2 YFSETQ. CDR3 length: 16 amino acids. The V gene lost 4 bases and the J gene lost 3 bases, with 16 bases spanning the gap. This CDR3 is CASSPPDAGDTGELFF. Here the CDR3 DNA reads TGCGCCAGCAGCCCACCCGACGCCGGGGACACCGGGGAGCTGTTTTTT.

V is TRBV6-1 and J is TRBJ2-2; the match to TRBD2 covers 11 bases. The CDR3 contains 15 residues. The V and J ends lost 3 bases and 6 bases, in that order; junction bases with no gene match: 3. The germline CDR1 and CDR2 sequences are MNHNS and SASEGT. CDR3 region: CASSDLAGGPGELFF. The CDR3 DNA reads as TGTGCCAGCAGTGACCTAGCGGGAGGCCCCGGGGAGCTGTTTTTT.

In this sample, this clonotype turned up many times. V usage is TRBV5-1 and J usage is TRBJ2-2; D is undetermined. The CDR3 length is 12 residues. Trimming removed 4 bases from V and 7 bases from J, with 8 bases in between. Germline V gives CDR1 SGHRS, CDR2 YFSETQ. The CDR3 DNA reads as TGCGCCAGCAGCAACGGTCGCGGGGAGCTGTTTTTT. It translates to CASSNGRGELFF.

The chain couples TRBV6-2 or TRBV6-3 to TRBJ2-7, with 10 bases matching TRBD1. CDR3 length: 15 amino acids. V was clipped by 5 bases and J by 3 bases; unmatched bases: 7. CDR1 MNHEY and CDR2 SVGEGT come from the germline V gene. CDR3: CASSQIGTGVYEQYF. In nucleotides, the CDR3 is TGTGCCAGCAGTCAGATCGGGACAGGGGTCTACGAGCAGTACTTC.

This clonotype was counted a few times. V usage is TRBV12-3 or TRBV12-4 and J usage is TRBJ2-7, with D hard to call. V was clipped by 5 bases and J by 5 bases, with 16 bases between them. CDR3 length: 14 residues. The CDR3 is CASSDARKIDEQYF. The CDR3, as DNA: TGTGCCAGCAGTGACGCTAGGAAAATTGACGAGCAGTACTTC.

This clonotype was found many times. The chain employs TRBV20-1 and TRBJ2-7; tentatively, D is TRBD1 (6 bases). Germline V gene sequence: CDR1 DFQATT, CDR2 SNEGSKA (reference sequence). V was clipped by 0 bases and J by 7 bases, with 10 bases between them. The CDR3 is 12 residues long. The CDR3: CSARDLRGEQYF. The CDR3 nucleotides are TGCAGTGCTAGAGATCTCAGGGGTGAGCAGTACTTC.

As for this clonotype: A read error may be the cause here, since a much bigger clone is one base away. The chain joins TRBV28 to TRBJ2-7; TRBD1 matches at 9 bases. Germline V gene sequence: CDR1 MDHEN, CDR2 SYDVKM. This CDR3 has 14 amino acids. Trimming cost V 8 bases and J 3 bases; bases outside gene matches: 8. CDR3 sequence (DNA): TGTGCCAGCTCCCCCGGGGACAGGGTCTACGAGCAGTACTTC. Its translation: CASSPGDRVYEQYF.

This clonotype has only one observation. The J gene is TRBJ1-5, the V gene TRBV6-1; D not certain. V gave up 8 bases and J gave up 6 bases, with 17 bases separating them. CDR1 MNHNS and CDR2 SASEGT come from the germline V gene. The CDR3 is made up of 14 amino acids. The CDR3 region has the DNA TGTGCCAGCCGGAGGAGGACTGATGGTCAGCCCCAGCATTTT. Protein product: CASRRRTDGQPQHF.

The chain recombines TRBV28 with TRBJ2-5; TRBD2 agrees at 12 bases. The V segment lost 4 bases and the J segment 5 bases; nucleotides outside the gene matches: 14. This CDR3 has 18 amino acids. Germline V gives CDR1 MDHEN, CDR2 SYDVKM. CDR3: CASSSRMGASGGAETQYF. CDR3 in DNA: TGTGCCAGCAGTTCCCGAATGGGCGCTAGCGGGGGGGCGGAGACCCAGTACTTC.

The CDR3 DNA is TGTGCCAGCAGCGTATTGCCAGAGGGGGAGACCCAGTACTTC. Protein sequence: CASSVLPEGETQYF. The chain joins TRBV9 to TRBJ2-5; tentatively, D is TRBD1 or TRBD2 (5 bases each). Trimming removed 1 base at V and 5 bases at J, with 12 bases between. The germline gives CDR1 SGDLS, CDR2 YYNGEE. The CDR3 sequence is 14 residues long.

The chain couples TRBV5-5 to TRBJ2-5; 7 bases map to TRBD2. V dropped 6 bases and J dropped 5; count of bases not matched to a gene: 7. CDR3 size: 13 residues. Germline V lookup: CDR1 SGHKS, CDR2 YYEKEE (reference sequence). The CDR3 reads CASNWGGKETQYF. The CDR3 DNA reads TGTGCCAGCAACTGGGGGGGGAAGGAGACCCAGTACTTC.

Notes on this clonotype: The junction and the germline gene differ at one end; a read error may be behind it. V is TRBV20-1 and J is TRBJ2-4; 8 bases are a match to TRBD1. Looked up from germline, CDR1 is DFQATT and CDR2 is SNEGSKA (reference sequence). This CDR3 region has 14 residues. CDR3 amino acids: CSADRELAKNIKYF. In DNA, the CDR3 is TGCAGTGCGGACAGGGAGTTAGCCAAAAACATTAAGTACTTC.

There are many counts of this clonotype. J is TRBJ1-5 and V is TRBV6-5, with D maybe TRBD1 (5 bases). The germline V gene has CDR1 MNHEY and CDR2 SVGAGI. This CDR3 is 15 amino acids long. Trimming removed 0 bases from V and 7 bases from J, with 13 bases in between. The CDR3 DNA sequence: TGTGCCAGCAGTTACTCGAAGTGGGGCGGACAGCCCCAGCATTTT. Translating it yields CASSYSKWGGQPQHF.

In this sample, this clonotype turned up a few times. V is TRBV4-1 and J is TRBJ1-2; D is perhaps TRBD1 (5 bases). CDR1 is MGHRA, CDR2 YSYEKL, per germline. The CDR3 is made up of 14 amino acids. The germline V and J ends were trimmed by 0 bases and 3 bases, with 8 bases remaining between them. CDR3 protein: CASSQDRVDYGYTF. CDR3 coding DNA: TGCGCCAGCAGCCAAGACAGGGTCGACTATGGCTACACCTTC.

This clonotype was counted ten times or more. The rearrangement uses TRBV6-5 and TRBJ1-5; 8 bases align to TRBD1. CDR3 size: 16 residues. Germline V gene lookup returns CDR1 MNHEY and CDR2 SVGAGI. After removal of 0 bases from V and 6 bases from J, the junction contained 7 bases not matched to a gene. CDR3 DNA: TGTGCCAGCAGTTACTCCGGGACAGGTTTTGGTCAGCCCCAGCATTTT. It translates to CASSYSGTGFGQPQHF.

The rearrangement joins TRBV2 to TRBJ2-3, with 7 bases that match TRBD2. Germline V gives CDR1 SNHLY, CDR2 FYNNEI. Trimming at V came to 7 bases and at J to 3 bases, leaving 10 bases not matched to a gene. This CDR3 spans 15 amino acids. Here the CDR3 reads CASTQLVGGTDTQYF. The CDR3 region has the DNA TGTGCCAGCACCCAACTAGTCGGGGGGACAGATACGCAGTATTTT.

The chain recombines TRBV9 with TRBJ2-7; D may be TRBD1 (5 bases). V dropped 1 base and J dropped 9 bases, with 20 bases sitting between them. CDR3 length: 15 amino acids. Germline-derived CDR1 and CDR2 are SGDLS and YYNGEE. The CDR3 coding sequence is TGTGCCAGCAGCGTAAGGGGTCTACAAACCCGAGGGCAGTACTTC. The encoded protein is CASSVRGLQTRGQYF.

This clonotype was observed at least ten times. V and J are TRBV11-3 and TRBJ2-7; TRBD2 matches 8 bases. The CDR3 length is 16 residues. Looked up from germline, CDR1 is SGHNT and CDR2 is YENEEA. The V segment lost 5 bases and the J segment 1 base; nucleotides outside the gene matches: 10. The CDR3, as DNA: TGTGCCAGCAGCCTACGGGGCGGGGGGCTTTCCTACGAGCAGTACTTC. This translates into CASSLRGGGLSYEQYF.

The V and J genes are TRBV20-1 and TRBJ1-2; a weak D match, TRBD1 (5 bases). Trimming pared 0 bases from V and 0 bases from J, leaving 14 bases between. The V gene's germline CDR1 is DFQATT and CDR2 SNEGSKA (reference sequence). This CDR3 has 16 residues. CDR3 region: CSARDFDQGANYGYTF. Written as DNA, the CDR3 is TGCAGTGCTAGAGATTTTGATCAGGGAGCTAACTATGGCTACACCTTC.